This T cell receptor (beta chain) was sequenced for a study of graft-versus-host responses after intestinal transplantation. Study details: Anti-thymocyte globulin induction was given to all recipients, followed by tacrolimus and steroids for around three years.

Germline-derived CDR1 and CDR2 are MNHEY and SMNVEV (reference sequence). This CDR3 region has 14 residues. V lost 1 base, J lost 4 bases, and 8 bases lay in between. Comments on this clone: Antigen: not known.

Repertoires were generated with immunoSEQ multiplex PCR, while TCRdb's copy carries only in-frame clones and drops some. The table has around 77,000 clones, around 95% seen once. The receptor was derived from a human donor who received an intestinal transplant. The genes are TRBV27 and TRBJ1-5; no definite D call. The sequencing used unstimulated CD8+ T cells sorted from spleen or lymph node cells, collected before intestinal transplant. The CDR3 sequence is CASSLLSTNQPQHF. The CDR3, as DNA: TGTGCCAGCAGTTTATTGAGTACAAATCAGCCCCAGCATTTT.